This T cell receptor beta chain came from a study of cytomegalovirus exposure and HLA in healthy donors. Background on the study: Around 78 million unique TCR sequences came from HLA-typed donors in an early release.

Study-wide results and limits: In a later analysis, a missense DCLRE1C variant was linked to TCR beta V- and J-gene trimming. As was reported, the HLA-A and HLA-B alleles of most subjects were accurately predicted from TCR beta sequences.

CDR3 length: 14 residues. The V gene lost 1 base and the J gene lost 7 bases, with 12 bases spanning the gap. Germline CDR1 and CDR2: SGHTS and YDEGEE. This clone was counted only a few times. Its antigen is undetermined. Primers for the PCR totalled 60 Vbeta and 13 Jbeta. Repertoires were generated with immunoSEQ multiplex PCR, while TCRdb's copy carries only in-frame clones and drops some. The repertoire holds about 100,000 clones, with around 76% as singletons. This receptor was taken from a woman aged 60-75 years in good health and CMV-seropositive. The sequencing input was PBMCs. This sequence joins TRBV5-8 and TRBJ1-5, with D maybe TRBD1 (6 bases). CDR3 DNA: TGTGCCAGCAGCTTGCCAGGGGAAGGGCAGCCCCAGCATTTT. It yields the protein CASSLPGEGQPQHF.